The TCR beta chain described here comes from a study of chemoradiotherapy in HPV16-positive cancers. The table came from immunoSEQ multiplex PCR; TCRdb's copy has only in-frame clones and leaves some out. The table shows over 15,000 clones, with over 85% occurring only once. The CDR3 extends over 16 amino acids. V dropped 5 bases and J dropped 2 bases, with 18 bases sitting between them. CDR1 and CDR2 (germline): SGHTA, FQGTGA. The receptor was derived from a human donor with HPV-associated anogenital cancer. This chain uses TRBV7-3 with TRBJ1-1, with unresolved D. Here the sequenced sample was blood, taken from a patient who underwent chemoradiotherapy. The CDR3 loop is CASSDGGGRANTEAFF. CDR3 nucleotide sequence: TGTGCCAGCAGCGACGGAGGAGGACGAGCAAACACTGAAGCTTTCTTT.